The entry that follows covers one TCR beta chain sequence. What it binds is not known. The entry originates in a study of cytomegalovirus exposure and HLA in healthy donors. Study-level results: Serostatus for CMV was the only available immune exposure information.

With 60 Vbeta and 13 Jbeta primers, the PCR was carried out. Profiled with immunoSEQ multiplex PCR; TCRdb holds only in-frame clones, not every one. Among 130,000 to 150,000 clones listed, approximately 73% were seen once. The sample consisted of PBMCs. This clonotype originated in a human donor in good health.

The CDR3 coding sequence is TGTGCCAGCAGGGGACAGCCCTCGGTTGGAGCTTTCTTT. This codes for CASRGQPSVGAFF. The chain combines TRBV27 with TRBJ1-1; 7 bases agree with TRBD1. CDR1 and CDR2 (germline): MNHEY, SMNVEV (reference sequence). Unmatched junction bases numbered 11, after V lost 6 bases and J lost 10 bases. The CDR3 length is 13 residues.